The clone carrying this T cell receptor (beta chain) has just one count. Here immunoSEQ multiplex PCR was the method, and the copy in TCRdb shows in-frame clones only, minus some. The data hold fewer than 60,000 clones, with just over 85% observed a single time. The data are from a study of control samples from healthy donors and cancer patients. The receptor was isolated from a woman between 50 and 59 years old with lung cancer. Source material: PBMCs.

CDR3 sequence reads: CATSDQRGQGYTGELFF. The CDR3 coding sequence is TGTGCCACCAGTGACCAGAGGGGACAGGGGTACACCGGGGAGCTGTTTTTT. V and J are TRBV24-1 and TRBJ2-2; 10 bases match TRBD1. V lost 4 bases to trimming and J lost 3 bases; unmatched junction nucleotides: 7. Looked up from germline, CDR1 is KGHDR and CDR2 is SFDVKD. The CDR3 spans 17 residues.